A selection of T cell receptor beta chains follows, all from one sample in a study of cytomegalovirus exposure and HLA in healthy donors. Using immunoSEQ multiplex PCR, the repertoire was profiled, and TCRdb retains in-frame clones only, with some absent. The sample shows some 110,000 clones, about 70% of them seen only once. The sequencing input was PBMCs. These TCRs come from a woman in her twenties or thirties in good health and CMV-seronegative. Each CDR3 is given without its conserved first and last residue.

j_call,v_call,cdr3_aa
TRBJ1-1,TRBV5-1,ASSPQGADTEAF
TRBJ1-1,TRBV6-5,ASSSGTGMNTEAF
TRBJ1-1,TRBV7-9,ASSLARQAATEAF
TRBJ2-5,TRBV7-9,ASSSSQVLGTQY
TRBJ2-2,TRBV11-2,ASSLTSGSGTGELF
TRBJ2-3,TRBV6-1,ASRGAPGHTQY
TRBJ2-6,TRBV9,ASSPTVRSGANVLT
TRBJ1-2,TRBV15,ATSRVKDRAYT
TRBJ2-2,TRBV9,ASSPRGQGISGELF
TRBJ2-3,TRBV30,AWSHGGLRAGTDTQY
TRBJ1-5,TRBV10-2,ATRPGQERGPQH
TRBJ1-3,TRBV7-9,ASSFGQAGPGNTIY
TRBJ2-5,TRBV27,ASSSPQTWGRQETQY
TRBJ1-1,TRBV6-1,ASSESLEAF
TRBJ2-7,TRBV5-6,ASSPVAGLVEQY
TRBJ1-3,TRBV9,ASSPQYSGNTIY
TRBJ2-7,TRBV29-1,SVVRTGDGAEQY
TRBJ2-2,TRBV7-9,ASSFTSVSGELF
TRBJ2-7,TRBV27,ATREGDNSYEQY
TRBJ2-7,TRBV7-9,ASSLTGQGGEQY
TRBJ1-5,TRBV5-8,ASSFSNQPQH
TRBJ1-2,TRBV6-6,ASSYLPLDRETGYT
TRBJ2-6,TRBV5-5,ASSSGAGANVLT
TRBJ1-1,TRBV5-1,ASSLERQTEAF
TRBJ1-1,TRBV6-5,ASSSYLIMGGTEAF